The 32 T cell receptor beta chains given below trace back to one sample, sequenced in a study of beta chain features in type 1 diabetes. These receptors are not linked to any known antigen. The entirety of the isolated RNA underwent reverse transcription, so expressed TCRB transcripts were sequenced. The data were produced by immunoSEQ multiplex PCR, yet TCRdb's version contains in-frame clones alone and is incomplete. The sample shows 310,000 or so clones, about a tenth of them seen only once. Whole-study results and caveats: Shortening that was moderate but significant affected the TCRB CDR3s of Type 1 diabetes patients in all four CD4+ subsets.

Specimen: central memory CD4+ T cells from blood. The receptors come from a man between 25 and 39 years old with type 1 diabetes.

This CDR3 reads CASSDPGAHGYTF. The CDR3 coding sequence is TGTGCCAGCAGTGACCCAGGGGCGCATGGCTACACCTTC. The V and J genes are TRBV25-1 and TRBJ1-2; D may be TRBD1 (6 bases). Germline V gives CDR1 MGHDK, CDR2 SYGVNS. The CDR3 loop spans 13 amino acids. V was cut by 3 bases and J by 6 bases, with 11 bases left in between.

This chain connects TRBV6-5 to TRBJ2-7; a possible D gene is TRBD1 (6 bases). The V gene lost 5 bases and the J gene lost 5 bases, with 13 bases spanning the gap. The CDR3 is 13 amino acids. Germline V gives CDR1 MNHEY, CDR2 SVGAGI. The CDR3 spells CASSEQGSNEQYF. The CDR3 nucleotides are TGTGCCAGCAGTGAACAGGGATCGAACGAGCAGTACTTC.

Ten or more counts support this clone. Other DNA sequences from this sample encode an identical CDR3 as well. The chain employs TRBV28 and TRBJ2-7; TRBD1 aligns across 7 bases. The CDR3 has 14 amino acids. The germline V gene has CDR1 MDHEN and CDR2 SYDVKM. J lost 4 bases, V lost 3 bases, and 6 bases had no gene match. CDR3 sequence reads: CASSLGNRGYEQYF. In nucleotides, the CDR3 is TGTGCCAGCAGTTTGGGAAACAGGGGTTACGAGCAGTACTTC. The whole variable domain, remainder taken from reference TRBV28 and TRBJ2-7, is DVKVTQSSRYLVKRTGEKVFLECVQDMDHENMFWYRQDPGLGLRLIYFSYDVKMKEKGDIPEGYSVSREKKERFSLILESASTNQTSMYLCASSLGNRGYEQYFGPGTRLTVT.

This clone showed up just a few times. The chain links TRBV29-1 to TRBJ1-1; no clear D. The CDR3 loop spans 14 amino acids. Germline values: CDR1 SQVTM, CDR2 ANQGSEA. V lost 5 bases to trimming and J lost 0 bases, with 13 bases between them. The CDR3 nucleotides read TGCAGCGTTTCCGAGCCCGGAATGAACACTGAAGCTTTCTTT. This translates into CSVSEPGMNTEAFF.

The CDR3 region has the DNA TGTGCCAGCAGCCCTAGAGCGGGGCGTTCCTACGAGCAGTACTTC. Its translation: CASSPRAGRSYEQYF. The chain employs TRBV7-9 and TRBJ2-7, with 7 bases lining up with TRBD2. The CDR3 runs to 15 residues. V was clipped by 5 bases and J by 1 base; unmatched bases: 8. Germline CDR1 is SEHNR and CDR2 is FQNEAQ (reference sequence).

The chain carries TRBV11-2 and TRBJ2-7; D is tentatively TRBD1 or TRBD2 (5 bases each). Germline V gene lookup returns CDR1 SGHAT and CDR2 FQNNGV. Trimming left V 5 bases short and J 5 bases short, with 13 bases between. This CDR3 is 13 amino acids long. The CDR3 reads CASSTGPAHEQYF. The CDR3 nucleotides are TGTGCCAGCAGCACGGGACCGGCCCACGAGCAGTACTTC.

The chain uses TRBV11-3 and TRBJ1-2, with D hard to call. This CDR3 is built from 18 residues. Trimming cost V 1 base and J 4 bases, with 22 bases left between them. CDR1 and CDR2 from the germline V gene are SGHNT and YENEEA. CDR3 sequence reads: CASSLARISGPGPYGYTF. In DNA form, the CDR3 reads TGTGCCAGCAGCTTAGCCCGAATCTCGGGCCCCGGACCCTATGGCTACACCTTC.

This clone was picked up a small number of times. The chain carries TRBV19 and TRBJ2-7, with a possible D match to TRBD1 (6 bases). Trimming took off 5 bases at V and 6 bases at J, with 14 bases between the two ends. This CDR3 has 13 amino acids. CDR1 is LNHDA and CDR2 is SQIVND in the germline V gene (reference sequence). The CDR3 sequence is CASSSTRDTEQYF. The CDR3 coding sequence is TGTGCCAGTAGTTCAACCCGGGACACCGAGCAGTACTTC.

This clone was detected a few times. The V call is TRBV7-6, the J call TRBJ2-3; TRBD1 matches 8 bases. Germline V gene data show CDR1 as SGHVS and CDR2 as FNYEAQ. The length of the CDR3 is 15 residues. V shed 5 bases, J shed 0 bases, and the junction held 4 bases outside the gene matches. The CDR3 loop is CASSERQGSTDTQYF. CDR3 sequence (DNA): TGTGCCAGCAGCGAGAGACAGGGGAGCACAGATACGCAGTATTTT.

The genes are TRBV2 and TRBJ2-5; 9 bases agree with TRBD2. V lost 5 bases to trimming and J lost 5 bases; unmatched junction nucleotides: 6. Per germline, CDR1 SNHLY and CDR2 FYNNEI. The CDR3 totals 14 residues. In DNA, the CDR3 is TGTGCCAGCAGTAGGACTAGCGTCTTGGAGACCCAGTACTTC. Translation gives CASSRTSVLETQYF. The full variable domain, rest sourced from reference TRBV2 and TRBJ2-5, is EPEVTQTPSHQVTQMGQEVILRCVPISNHLYFYWYRQILGQKVEFLVSFYNNEISEKSEIFDDQFSVERPDGSNFTLKIRSTKLEDSAMYFCASSRTSVLETQYFGPGTRLLVL.

Details on this clone: The same CDR3 also results from other DNA sequences found in this sample. The chain combines TRBV5-6 with TRBJ2-1; TRBD2 might be the D (5 bases). From germline, CDR1 is SGHDT and CDR2 YYEEEE. V was clipped by 2 bases and J by 9 bases, with 6 bases between them. The CDR3 extends over 11 amino acids. CDR3 protein: CASSFSVEQFF. Written as DNA, the CDR3 is TGTGCCAGCAGCTTTAGCGTTGAGCAGTTCTTC.

A few counts support this clone. This specimen includes other DNA sequences encoding the same CDR3. This sequence joins TRBV18 and TRBJ1-4, with TRBD1 matching 10 bases. Germline lookup yields CDR1 KGHSH and CDR2 LQKENI. Trimming cost V 3 bases and J 5 bases; bases outside gene matches: 3. The CDR3 is 15 residues long. This CDR3 reads CASSPPGQGNEKLFF. CDR3 sequence (DNA): TGTGCCAGCTCACCGCCGGGACAGGGGAATGAAAAACTGTTTTTT.

This clone was detected only a few times. The rearrangement joins TRBV2 to TRBJ2-3; 9 positions match TRBD1. Germline CDR1 is SNHLY and CDR2 is FYNNEI. With 7 bases clipped from V and 2 bases from J, the junction kept 4 bases outside the gene matches. This CDR3 has 14 amino acids. CDR3: CASTGQGNTDTQYF. DNA for the CDR3: TGTGCCAGCACGGGACAGGGCAACACAGATACGCAGTATTTT.

This clone occurred a few times. The CDR3 coding sequence is TGTGCCAGCGCTGCCACTCCGATCTCGTTAGATATGTATTCACCCCTCCACTTT. This translates into CASAATPISLDMYSPLHF. The chain is built from TRBV10-3 and TRBJ1-6; D is unresolved. The V end lost 10 bases, the J end lost 8 bases, and 30 bases lay between the germline ends. Germline loops: CDR1 ENHRY, CDR2 SYGVKD. This CDR3 comprises 18 residues.

In its sample, this clone was seen a few times. The J gene is TRBJ2-3, the V gene TRBV28, with D possibly TRBD1 on 6 matching bases. V shed 5 bases and J shed 5 bases, with 17 bases lying between them. Germline CDR1 and CDR2: MDHEN and SYDVKM. The CDR3 length is 15 residues. CDR3: CASSITGTKGDTQYF. The CDR3 nucleotides read TGTGCCAGCAGTATTACCGGGACAAAGGGAGATACGCAGTATTTT.

This clone has only a few counts. The rearrangement joins TRBV7-2 to TRBJ2-3; TRBD2 matches at 7 bases. Trimming took 6 bases from V and 2 from J; bases not matched to a gene: 8. Germline values: CDR1 SGHTA, CDR2 FQGNSA. This CDR3 region has 15 residues. This CDR3 reads CASSFTGGPTDTQYF. CDR3 bases: TGTGCCAGCAGTTTCACGGGGGGACCCACAGATACGCAGTATTTT. Full variable domain (missing parts from reference TRBV7-2 and TRBJ2-3): GAGVSQSPSNKVTEKGKDVELRCDPISGHTALYWYRQSLGQGLEFLIYFQGNSAPDKSGLPSDRFSAERTGGSVSTLTIQRTQQEDSAVYLCASSFTGGPTDTQYFGPGTRLTVL.

V gene TRBV15 combines with J gene TRBJ2-5; D unresolved. The CDR3 sequence is 16 residues long. Trimming took off 0 bases at V and 2 bases at J, with 13 bases between the two ends. Germline V gene lookup returns CDR1 LNHNV and CDR2 YYDKDF (reference sequence). CDR3 bases: TGTGCCACCAGCAGAGAACTTTCACCGAGACAAGAGACCCAGTACTTC. The encoded protein is CATSRELSPRQETQYF.

This clone has more than one count but fewer than ten. This chain links TRBV4-1 with TRBJ1-2; D remains ambiguous. Germline V gene sequence: CDR1 MGHRA, CDR2 YSYEKL. The V gene lost 0 bases and the J gene lost 0 bases, with 14 bases spanning the gap. CDR3 length equals 17 residues. The CDR3 loop is CASSQDTWSATNYGYTF. The CDR3 DNA reads as TGCGCCAGCAGCCAAGATACTTGGTCAGCCACTAACTATGGCTACACCTTC.

The chain couples TRBV7-9 to TRBJ2-5; 7 bases line up with TRBD1. The CDR3 consists of 14 residues. The germline gives CDR1 SEHNR, CDR2 FQNEAQ (reference sequence). V was pared by 5 bases and J by 3 bases, with 6 bases of the junction left unmatched. CDR3 protein: CASSPSRGKETQYF. The CDR3 DNA follows: TGTGCCAGCAGCCCTTCCAGGGGGAAAGAGACCCAGTACTTC.

This clone was recorded a few times. The chain is built from TRBV6-1 and TRBJ2-4, with 12 bases aligning to TRBD2. This CDR3 comprises 20 residues. From germline, CDR1 is MNHNS and CDR2 SASEGT. V lost 2 bases, J lost 0 bases, and 11 bases stayed unmatched. The CDR3 reads CASSERLAGAIALAKNIQYF. The CDR3 nucleotides read TGTGCCAGCAGTGAACGACTAGCGGGGGCGATCGCACTAGCCAAAAACATTCAGTACTTC.

As DNA, the CDR3 is TGTGCCAGCAGTGATCACGAAACAGGAGTTAATGAAAAACTGTTTTTT. Its translation is CASSDHETGVNEKLFF. The genes are TRBV25-1 and TRBJ1-4; D may be TRBD1 (5 bases). The CDR3 runs to 16 residues. With 3 bases removed from V and 4 bases from J, the gap between germline ends came to 15 bases. The germline V gene encodes CDR1 MGHDK and CDR2 SYGVNS.

This clone was picked up many times. The chain couples TRBV7-2 to TRBJ1-1; 10 bases align to TRBD1. The CDR3 runs to 14 residues. After removal of 4 bases from V and 11 bases from J, the junction contained 10 bases not matched to a gene. The V gene's germline CDR1 is SGHTA and CDR2 FQGNSA. CDR3 DNA sequence: TGTGCCAGCAGCTCGGGACAGGGGCTAGGTGATGCTTTCTTT. As protein: CASSSGQGLGDAFF.

This clone was seen a handful of times. The chain has TRBV11-2 and TRBJ2-1; 7 nucleotides agree with TRBD2. The J segment lost 8 bases and the V segment lost 5 bases, leaving 15 bases of the junction unmatched. Germline CDR1 is SGHAT and CDR2 is FQNNGV. The CDR3 runs to 16 residues. The CDR3 coding sequence is TGTGCCAGCAGCCAAGGACTTGATTTTGCGGGGGATGAGCAGTTCTTC. Encoded protein: CASSQGLDFAGDEQFF. The full variable domain, in which reference TRBV11-2 and TRBJ2-1 provide the parts outside the CDR3, is EAGVAQSPRYKIIEKRQSVAFWCNPISGHATLYWYQQILGQGPKLLIQFQNNGVVDDSQLPKDRFSAERLKGVDSTLKIQPAKLEDSAVYLCASSQGLDFAGDEQFFGPGTRLTVL.

This clone was detected only a few times. The chain couples TRBV14 to TRBJ1-2; D is ambiguous. The CDR3 sequence is 13 residues long. Germline V gene lookup returns CDR1 SGHDN and CDR2 FVKESK. With 2 bases removed from V and 8 bases from J, the gap between germline ends came to 12 bases. As DNA, the CDR3 is TGTGCCAGCAGCCAACTGGTCGACCGGGGCTACACCTTC. Its protein product is CASSQLVDRGYTF.

This clone showed up just a few times. V gene TRBV5-6 combines with J gene TRBJ2-3; D unresolved. This CDR3 is 16 amino acids long. V shed 2 bases and J shed 4 bases, with 17 bases lying between them. Germline V lookup: CDR1 SGHDT, CDR2 YYEEEE. The CDR3 nucleotides are TGTGCCAGCAGCTTCCTGTCGGGCAGTCTGGCAGATACGCAGTATTTT. This translates into CASSFLSGSLADTQYF. Full variable domain (outside the CDR3, taken from reference TRBV5-6 and TRBJ2-3): DAGVTQSPTHLIKTRGQQVTLRCSPKSGHDTVSWYQQALGQGPQFIFQYYEEEERQRGNFPDRFSGHQFPNYSSELNVNALLLGDSALYLCASSFLSGSLADTQYFGPGTRLTVL.

The J gene is TRBJ1-1, the V gene TRBV5-1; TRBD1 is a possible D gene (6 bases). Germline V lookup: CDR1 SGHRS, CDR2 YFSETQ. The CDR3 length is 13 residues. V was cut by 1 base and J by 5 bases, with 9 bases left in between. The CDR3 sequence is CASSLLGGTEAFF. The DNA of the CDR3 is TGCGCCAGCAGCTTGCTAGGGGGGACTGAAGCTTTCTTT.

This clone showed up many times. The rearrangement links TRBV2 to TRBJ2-7; 9 nucleotides match TRBD1. Germline V gene sequence: CDR1 SNHLY, CDR2 FYNNEI. This CDR3 has 13 residues. After removal of 8 bases from V and 6 bases from J, the junction contained 8 bases not matched to a gene. CDR3 sequence (DNA): TGTGCCAGCGAGGGACAGGGCATCGGCGAGCAGTACTTC. Protein product: CASEGQGIGEQYF.

This clone was picked up a small number of times. The gene calls are TRBV5-6 and TRBJ2-3; 9 bases fit TRBD1. Trimming at V came to 1 base and at J to 2 bases, leaving 2 bases not matched to a gene. Germline CDR1 and CDR2: SGHDT and YYEEEE. This CDR3 is 15 amino acids long. The CDR3 sequence is CASSLRDRATDTQYF. The CDR3 region has the DNA TGTGCCAGCAGCTTGCGGGACAGGGCCACAGATACGCAGTATTTT.

There are many counts of this clone. Additional DNA sequences in this sample encode the identical CDR3. CDR3 loop: CSVDRGEETQYF. The CDR3, as DNA: TGCAGCGTTGACAGGGGGGAAGAGACCCAGTACTTC. The chain recombines TRBV29-1 with TRBJ2-5, with D possibly matching TRBD1 (7 bases). The CDR3 sequence is 12 residues long. Trimming left V 3 bases short and J 3 bases short, with 8 bases between. Germline CDR1 reads SQVTM; CDR2 reads ANQGSEA. The full variable domain, completed using reference TRBV29-1 and TRBJ2-5, is SAVISQKPSRDICQRGTSLTIQCQVDSQVTMMFWYRQQPGQSLTLIATANQGSEATYESGFVIDKFPISRPNLTFSTLTVSNMSPEDSSIYLCSVDRGEETQYFGPGTRLLVL.

The chain carries TRBV10-3 and TRBJ2-3, with D possibly matching TRBD2 (5 bases). Germline V gene lookup returns CDR1 ENHRY and CDR2 SYGVKD. The length of the CDR3 is 15 residues. Trimming stripped 0 bases from V and 4 bases from J, with 11 bases between. The chain's CDR3 is CAISESMGDADTQYF. The DNA of the CDR3 is TGTGCCATCAGTGAGTCGATGGGAGATGCAGATACGCAGTATTTT.

The J gene is TRBJ1-1, the V gene TRBV5-1, with TRBD1 as a possible D gene (5 bases). The CDR3 extends over 14 amino acids. V was clipped by 5 bases and J by 1 base, with 12 bases between them. Germline V gene sequence: CDR1 SGHRS, CDR2 YFSETQ. This CDR3 is CASRPHGANTEAFF. DNA of the CDR3: TGCGCCAGCAGGCCCCACGGGGCGAACACTGAAGCTTTCTTT.

About this clone: Within the sample, other DNA sequences also encode this same CDR3. The chain links TRBV29-1 to TRBJ1-1; D is undetermined. Trimming stripped 6 bases from V and 5 bases from J, with 16 bases between. This CDR3 has 13 amino acids. Germline values: CDR1 SQVTM, CDR2 ANQGSEA. CDR3 DNA: TGCAGCGTCCCGGGAAACGGGGATACTGAAGCTTTCTTT. Translated, it gives CSVPGNGDTEAFF. The full variable domain, completed using reference TRBV29-1 and TRBJ1-1, is SAVISQKPSRDICQRGTSLTIQCQVDSQVTMMFWYRQQPGQSLTLIATANQGSEATYESGFVIDKFPISRPNLTFSTLTVSNMSPEDSSIYLCSVPGNGDTEAFFGQGTRLTVV.